The rows below give T cell receptor beta chains drawn from one sample of a study of beta chain features in type 1 diabetes. This table comes from immunoSEQ multiplex PCR, and its TCRdb copy is limited to in-frame clones, with some not included. This sample has about 150,000 clones, with 11% found just once. Sequencing was carried out using central memory CD4+ T cells from blood. These receptors came from a young man in good health. The CDR3 runs from the conserved cysteine through the conserved F or W.

V gene,CDR3 protein
TRBV6-1,CASSETGGDQPQHF
TRBV11-2,CASQGRGGNEQFF
TRBV9,CASNLQGPDNEQFF
TRBV9,CASSFSGTENTEAFF
TRBV6-4,CASSEGRGNGYTF
TRBV4-3,CASSQRTGGQMSTDTQYF
TRBV21-1,CASSKRTGDYGYTF
TRBV9,CASSVEGLGYTF
TRBV7-9,CASSLAGRERRYF
TRBV11-2,CASTLGRASGAYEQYF
TRBV7-9,CASSPSNTQYF
TRBV4-1,CASSQGPTDTQYF
TRBV30,CAWYRDRGSGNTIYF
TRBV5-1,CASSLAGGGETQYF
TRBV29-1,CSVEGQGLGYEQYF
TRBV29-1,CSVERQAGDEQYF